This note documents a single T cell receptor (beta chain) sequence. No cognate antigen has been identified for it. Per-base quality was not reported, and no clone a single base away is much larger than it. The run used an Illumina NovaSeq 6000. TCRalpha and TCRbeta cDNA libraries were constructed by 5'RACE with constant-segment primers, with sample barcodes and unique molecular identifiers being introduced. RNA was extracted from every sample with Trizol reagent. Libraries were amplified in two PCR steps, with a second sample barcode and Illumina TruSeq adapters added in the second step. Libraries were sequenced on an Illumina NovaSeq with 2 x 150 bp paired-end reads. On the study's bioinformatics: The reads were demultiplexed and collapsed into UMI-guided consensus sequences using migec v1.2.7. With mixcr v2.1.11, UMI consensuses were aligned to TRA and TRB V and J templates and assembled into clonotypes. Clonotypes were classified as expanded or contracted when called significant by both edgeR and NoisET, with noise models trained on biological replicates. edgeR calls used a false discovery rate-adjusted p below 0.01 and a log2 fold-change threshold of 1. PCA with hierarchical clustering of max-normalized trajectories of the 1000 most abundant clonotypes was used as exploratory dynamics analysis. Separately sequenced CD4+ and CD8+ repertoires were used to assign a CD4 or CD8 phenotype to each responding clone. Starting from the raw public reads, TCRdb applied fastp trimming at Q25, assembled clones with MiXCR and retained in-frame beta chains. CDR3 protein sequences are deduplicated, and each keeps its most common genes and DNA. TCRdb, not the authors, supplied the V and J calls. This sample has about 210,000 distinct CDR3 sequences in its table, and about 10% of those were observed once. The ten top clones hold approximately 3% of the sample.

The sample originates from a study of T-cell memory formation after mild COVID-19 (dated by TCRdb to the early 2020s). Regarding the research as a whole: Most TCR sequence clusters were specific to one of the two donors. Longitudinal TCRalpha and TCRbeta repertoire sequencing tracked T-cell clones expanding and contracting after mild COVID-19 in a couple of donors. The cohort was made up of two young adult volunteers, one female and one male, who were previously healthy. Overall study results and their limits: Contracting CD4+ clones were found mainly in CM and EM memory subsets, while CD8+ clones were enriched in EMRA. The detection of some responding clones in pre-infection memory suggests that pre-existing cross-reactive memory T cells joined the SARS-CoV-2 response. The study included only a couple of mild cases, and larger cohorts that include severe cases with pre-infection samples were judged to be necessary. Clones that contracted from day 15 to 85 showed balanced CD4/CD8 phenotypes, whereas a second wave of clones that expanded from day 15 to 37 leaned towards CD4+. SARS-CoV-2 specificity of the second-wave clones peaking on day 37 was not confirmed.

Ficoll-Paque density gradient centrifugation was used to isolate PBMCs. The CDR3, from cysteine to phenylalanine, totals 14 residues. Only CDR3 DNA is held: 42 bases, read in frame from base 1. The V end gives up 6 bases and the J end 6 bases, leaving 5 bases in the junction not matched to a gene. CDR1 and CDR2 (MNHEY, SVGAGI) derive from the germline V gene. This clonotype originated in a man between 18 and 35 years old who had mild COVID-19 (a few samples of this study predate the infection). The sample titles of this study are shuffled in the database, so cell type and time point are left out; the donor was told from shared clones. The chain is assembled from TRBV6-5 and TRBJ2-7, with TRBD2 matching 13 junction bases. Sequenced material: PBMCs or a T cell subset sorted from them (not recorded which). The bases read TGTGCCAGCAGGCCGGGACTAGCGGGATCCGAGCAGTACTTC. Its amino acids are CASRPGLAGSEQYF.